Listed here are 6 T cell receptor beta chains from one sample, sequenced in a study of blood T cell repertoires in COVID-19 (dated by TCRdb to about 2020). Receptor libraries were prepared by the immunoSEQ multiplex PCR assay. Not all clones reach the TCRdb copy of this immuneACCESS table, which keeps in-frame sequences only. Checked studies attribute under half of the gap to unresolved V genes and leave the rest unexplained. The sample table lists hundreds of thousands of clones, roughly 87% of them with a count of one. The ten largest account for 7.2% of the sample. Sequenced sample: peripheral blood. The receptors stem from a man aged 60 to 69 who had recovered from COVID-19.

The sample holds one count of this clone. V and J are TRBV18 and TRBJ1-5; the D is unclear. Germline-derived CDR1 and CDR2 are KGHSH and LQKENI. V dropped 4 bases and J dropped 2 bases, with 6 bases sitting between them. This CDR3 region has 13 residues. CDR3 region: CASSRAGNQPQHF. CDR3 DNA sequence: TGTGCCAGCTCACGAGCTGGCAATCAGCCCCAGCATTTT.

The chain combines TRBV6-4 with TRBJ2-1, with 8 nucleotides matching TRBD2. This CDR3 spans 15 amino acids. With V trimmed by 6 bases and J by 5 bases, 9 bases remained unmatched. Germline V gene lookup returns CDR1 MRHNA and CDR2 SNTAGT. CDR3 nucleotides: TGTGCCAGCAGCCCCGGGAGGGGTTATGACAATGAGCAGTTCTTC. Protein product: CASSPGRGYDNEQFF.

J is TRBJ1-2 and V is TRBV3-1 (or the pseudogene TRBV3-2); a possible D gene is TRBD1 (6 bases). Germline CDR1 and CDR2: LGHDT and YNNKEL (reference sequence). This CDR3 has 14 amino acids. V was clipped by 1 base and J by 7 bases, with 13 bases between them. This chain's CDR3 is CASSQARQVGGYTF. The CDR3 nucleotides are TGTGCCAGCAGCCAAGCTCGACAGGTTGGTGGCTACACCTTC.

The rearrangement links TRBV2 to TRBJ2-3, with 8 bases aligning to TRBD2. The CDR3 covers 15 residues. V dropped 7 bases and J dropped 8; count of bases not matched to a gene: 14. CDR1 and CDR2 (germline): SNHLY, FYNNEI. The CDR3 protein is CASTGMKRGPGTQYF. The CDR3 nucleotides read TGTGCCAGCACGGGGATGAAGCGGGGGCCTGGTACGCAGTATTTT. Filled out from reference TRBV2 and TRBJ2-3, the complete variable domain reads EPEVTQTPSHQVTQMGQEVILRCVPISNHLYFYWYRQILGQKVEFLVSFYNNEISEKSEIFDDQFSVERPDGSNFTLKIRSTKLEDSAMYFCASTGMKRGPGTQYFGPGTRLTVL.

The chain recombines TRBV5-1 with TRBJ1-1; possibly TRBD1 for D (5 bases). Trimming took off 0 bases at V and 3 bases at J, with 15 bases between the two ends. Per the germline V gene, CDR1 is SGHRS and CDR2 is YFSETQ. The length of the CDR3 is 16 residues. The CDR3 reads CASSLGQYSRDTEAFF. CDR3 in DNA: TGCGCCAGCAGCTTGGGCCAGTATAGCAGGGACACTGAAGCTTTCTTT.

This clone showed up just once. The V gene is TRBV27, the J gene TRBJ1-6; a weak D match, TRBD1 (5 bases). The CDR3 has 13 residues. V gave up 6 bases and J gave up 7 bases, with 10 bases separating them. Germline V gene data show CDR1 as MNHEY and CDR2 as SMNVEV (reference sequence). The CDR3 nucleotides read TGTGCCAGCAGAGCAGGGCGGAATTCACCCCTCCACTTT. The encoded protein is CASRAGRNSPLHF.